This is a list of T cell receptor beta chains from one sample in a study of shared clonotypes between healthy human individuals. Only in-frame clones appear in the TCRdb table, and some are missing; sequencing was by immunoSEQ multiplex PCR. The sample lists around 510,000 clones, approximately 94% occurring once. Sample: naive CD4+ T cells sorted from blood. These TCRs come from a woman aged 25-40 years in good health. Both conserved end residues are trimmed from each CDR3. A D gene is named only where the DNA matches it firmly. Clone size is not always given. Where it is, it says once, few, many or a class for expanded clones.

V gene: TRBV29-1
clone size: .
CDR3 length: 13
J gene: TRBJ1-5
D gene: TRBD1
CDR3 protein: RGSGDTGVNQPQH

V gene: TRBV18
clone size: .
CDR3 length: 14
J gene: TRBJ1-5
D gene: .
CDR3 protein: ASSPMGFYSNQPQH

V gene: TRBV6-5
clone size: .
CDR3 length: 14
J gene: TRBJ1-1
D gene: .
CDR3 protein: ASSYSHFSAGTEAF

V gene: TRBV19
clone size: .
CDR3 length: 12
J gene: TRBJ1-2
D gene: .
CDR3 protein: ASSIRTDPYGYT

V gene: TRBV6-6
clone size: .
CDR3 length: 11
J gene: TRBJ1-2
D gene: .
CDR3 protein: ANSRDGEYGYT

V gene: TRBV5-1
clone size: .
CDR3 length: 13
J gene: TRBJ1-4
D gene: .
CDR3 protein: ASSLLGDLSEKLF

V gene: TRBV14
clone size: .
CDR3 length: 12
J gene: TRBJ2-7
D gene: .
CDR3 protein: ASSPYGLIYEQY

V gene: TRBV11-2
clone size: .
CDR3 length: 13
J gene: TRBJ2-3
D gene: .
CDR3 protein: ASSLVLVSTDTQY

V gene: TRBV9
clone size: few
CDR3 length: 13
J gene: TRBJ2-1
D gene: .
CDR3 protein: ASSVASHQPGEQF

V gene: TRBV28
clone size: .
CDR3 length: 9
J gene: TRBJ1-2
D gene: .
CDR3 protein: ASSSTSGYT

V gene: TRBV15
clone size: .
CDR3 length: 14
J gene: TRBJ2-7
D gene: .
CDR3 protein: ATSREVGDPSYEQY

V gene: TRBV28
clone size: .
CDR3 length: 10
J gene: TRBJ1-1
D gene: .
CDR3 protein: ASTLGETEAF

V gene: TRBV6-6
clone size: .
CDR3 length: 12
J gene: TRBJ1-1
D gene: .
CDR3 protein: ASSYSGGGTEAF

V gene: TRBV19
clone size: .
CDR3 length: 15
J gene: TRBJ2-5
D gene: TRBD2
CDR3 protein: ASSYYTGTSGRETQY

V gene: TRBV7-2
clone size: .
CDR3 length: 10
J gene: TRBJ2-5
D gene: .
CDR3 protein: ASSLEAETQY

V gene: TRBV11-2
clone size: .
CDR3 length: 13
J gene: TRBJ2-7
D gene: .
CDR3 protein: ASSLDPGVTYEQY

V gene: TRBV27
clone size: .
CDR3 length: 10
J gene: TRBJ2-3
D gene: .
CDR3 protein: ASSRRGDTQY

V gene: TRBV18
clone size: .
CDR3 length: 12
J gene: TRBJ1-2
D gene: .
CDR3 protein: ASSPSAGNYGYT

V gene: TRBV29-1
clone size: .
CDR3 length: 11
J gene: TRBJ2-7
D gene: TRBD2
CDR3 protein: SATSGGSYEQY

V gene: TRBV18
clone size: .
CDR3 length: 14
J gene: TRBJ2-4
D gene: .
CDR3 protein: ASSPQMSGVENIQY

V gene: TRBV5-8
clone size: once
CDR3 length: 13
J gene: TRBJ2-1
D gene: .
CDR3 protein: ASSLLAIHYNEQF

V gene: TRBV18
clone size: .
CDR3 length: 10
J gene: TRBJ2-5
D gene: .
CDR3 protein: ASSPNQETQY

V gene: TRBV28
clone size: .
CDR3 length: 16
J gene: TRBJ2-4
D gene: .
CDR3 protein: ASSFPARTNRAKNIQY

V gene: TRBV19
clone size: .
CDR3 length: 14
J gene: TRBJ2-2
D gene: TRBD2
CDR3 protein: ASTPTAGGPTGELF

V gene: TRBV5-6
clone size: .
CDR3 length: 16
J gene: TRBJ2-3
D gene: .
CDR3 protein: ASSLLSSDRNAASTQY

V gene: TRBV28
clone size: .
CDR3 length: 13
J gene: TRBJ2-2
D gene: TRBD1
CDR3 protein: ASSLGTGTTGELF

V gene: TRBV19
clone size: .
CDR3 length: 13
J gene: TRBJ2-4
D gene: .
CDR3 protein: ASSRTTGFKNIQY

V gene: TRBV10-3
clone size: few
CDR3 length: 13
J gene: TRBJ2-5
D gene: .
CDR3 protein: AISAGTPRGETQY

V gene: TRBV10-3
clone size: .
CDR3 length: 12
J gene: TRBJ1-1
D gene: .
CDR3 protein: AISESLLSTEAF

V gene: TRBV4-1
clone size: .
CDR3 length: 14
J gene: TRBJ2-2
D gene: .
CDR3 protein: ASSQGVGADTGELF

V gene: TRBV9
clone size: .
CDR3 length: 11
J gene: TRBJ2-7
D gene: TRBD1
CDR3 protein: ASTMGTEYEQY

V gene: TRBV11-2
clone size: .
CDR3 length: 11
J gene: TRBJ1-2
D gene: .
CDR3 protein: ASSSYPGDGYT

V gene: TRBV2
clone size: .
CDR3 length: 12
J gene: TRBJ2-7
D gene: TRBD2
CDR3 protein: ASRTSGLSYEQY

V gene: TRBV18
clone size: .
CDR3 length: 12
J gene: TRBJ1-2
D gene: .
CDR3 protein: ASSPQNNAYGYT

V gene: TRBV6-1
clone size: .
CDR3 length: 11
J gene: TRBJ2-3
D gene: .
CDR3 protein: ASGTGQRDTQY

V gene: TRBV28
clone size: once
CDR3 length: 15
J gene: TRBJ2-4
D gene: TRBD2
CDR3 protein: ASSYGLAGGGRNIQY

V gene: TRBV5-5
clone size: .
CDR3 length: 13
J gene: TRBJ2-7
D gene: .
CDR3 protein: ASSFGGKEAYEQY

V gene: TRBV5-1
clone size: .
CDR3 length: 13
J gene: TRBJ1-1
D gene: TRBD1
CDR3 protein: ASSPETGVNTEAF

V gene: TRBV27
clone size: .
CDR3 length: 14
J gene: TRBJ1-3
D gene: .
CDR3 protein: ASTKRGGPSGNTIY

V gene: TRBV4-2
clone size: .
CDR3 length: 13
J gene: TRBJ1-6
D gene: TRBD1
CDR3 protein: ASSQQQGANSPLH

V gene: TRBV27
clone size: .
CDR3 length: 14
J gene: TRBJ2-7
D gene: .
CDR3 protein: ASSLKYGGAAYEQY

V gene: TRBV5-1
clone size: .
CDR3 length: 13
J gene: TRBJ2-3
D gene: TRBD2
CDR3 protein: ASSLSGTSTDTQY

V gene: TRBV6-5
clone size: .
CDR3 length: 14
J gene: TRBJ2-2
D gene: .
CDR3 protein: ASSYPDSRHTGELF

V gene: TRBV14
clone size: .
CDR3 length: 13
J gene: TRBJ2-2
D gene: .
CDR3 protein: ASSLQFIGSGELF

V gene: TRBV15
clone size: .
CDR3 length: 12
J gene: TRBJ2-3
D gene: .
CDR3 protein: ATSRVDSTDTQY

V gene: TRBV28
clone size: once
CDR3 length: 13
J gene: TRBJ1-5
D gene: TRBD1
CDR3 protein: ASSLDRGWNQPQH

V gene: TRBV28
clone size: .
CDR3 length: 13
J gene: TRBJ2-5
D gene: .
CDR3 protein: ASSSPGGPQETQY

V gene: TRBV5-8
clone size: .
CDR3 length: 11
J gene: TRBJ1-1
D gene: .
CDR3 protein: ASSLTENTEAF

V gene: TRBV5-5
clone size: .
CDR3 length: 13
J gene: TRBJ2-7
D gene: TRBD2
CDR3 protein: ASSQPGLLSYEQY

V gene: TRBV28
clone size: once
CDR3 length: 12
J gene: TRBJ2-7
D gene: TRBD2
CDR3 protein: ASSLPSGGYEQY

V gene: TRBV28
clone size: once
CDR3 length: 11
J gene: TRBJ2-1
D gene: .
CDR3 protein: ASSPPSYNEQF

V gene: TRBV6-1
clone size: .
CDR3 length: 11
J gene: TRBJ1-1
D gene: TRBD1
CDR3 protein: ASGAGGKTEAF